The 13 T cell receptor beta chains presented below share a single source sample, sequenced in a study of blood T cells in healthy people across ages. A sample-barcoded 5' primer and a J-beta primer mix were used in a second PCR of about 7 to 12 cycles. From the 5' RACE reads, TCRdb called clonotypes with MiXCR, one entry per CDR3 protein. The top ten clones hold 15% to 20% of a sample with approximately 810,000 distinct CDR3 sequences, 25% to 35% of them seen once. Material: blood. Receptor source: a woman older than 75 in good health.

This clonotype was detected only once. J is TRBJ2-4 and V is TRBV7-6; unclear D gene. V gave up 1 base and J gave up 16 bases, with 26 bases separating them. The CDR3 runs to 16 residues. CDR1 and CDR2 (germline): SGHVS, FNYEAQ. The CDR3 DNA is TGTGCCAGCAGCTTAGTGTCAGCTGACATTTCCTACGAGCAATACTTC. Its translation is CASSLVSADISYEQYF.

The CDR3 DNA follows: TGTGCCAGCACCATCGATCCAGCGGGCGTCACAGATACGCAGTATTTT. Translation gives CASTIDPAGVTDTQYF. The rearrangement uses TRBV7-2 and TRBJ2-3; D is perhaps TRBD2 (6 bases). The CDR3 has 16 amino acids. Looked up from germline, CDR1 is SGHTA and CDR2 is FQGNSA. Trimming cost V 7 bases and J 2 bases, with 19 bases left between them. The whole variable domain, remainder taken from reference TRBV7-2 and TRBJ2-3, is GAGVSQSPSNKVTEKGKDVELRCDPISGHTALYWYRQSLGQGLEFLIYFQGNSAPDKSGLPSDRFSAERTGGSVSTLTIQRTQQEDSAVYLCASTIDPAGVTDTQYFGPGTRLTVL.

This clonotype turned up a few times. This rearrangement joins TRBV20-1 to TRBJ2-5; TRBD2 aligns across 10 bases. V was pared by 3 bases and J by 4 bases, with 14 bases of the junction left unmatched. The CDR3 consists of 17 residues. Germline CDR1 is DFQATT and CDR2 is SNEGSKA (reference sequence). CDR3 residues: CSAREGGLAGASETQYF. DNA for the CDR3: TGCAGTGCTAGGGAAGGTGGTCTAGCGGGGGCCTCAGAGACCCAGTACTTC.

Comments on this clonotype: A much larger clonotype is one base distant, so this may be a read error. V gene TRBV5-6 combines with J gene TRBJ1-5, with D unresolved. The CDR3 extends over 14 amino acids. The germline gives CDR1 SGHDT, CDR2 YYEEEE. DNA of the CDR3: TGTGCCAGCAGCTCCCTATCCACTTCGCACGACTGGCAGTTT. Protein: CASSSLSTSHDWQF.

This clonotype was recorded at least ten times. CDR3 residues: CASSQEIRGENTQYF. The CDR3, as DNA: TGCGCCAGCAGCCAAGAAATCAGGGGTGAGAATACGCAGTATTTT. V and J are TRBV4-3 and TRBJ2-3; a weak D match, TRBD1 (6 bases). The CDR3 is 15 amino acids. The ends were cut back, 0 bases at V and 7 bases at J, with 14 bases in the middle. Germline CDR1 reads LGHNA; CDR2 reads YSLEER.

As for this clonotype: A much larger clonotype is one base distant, so this may be a read error. DNA for the CDR3: TGTGCCAGCAGCTTAGGAAACCGACAGGGTGGTAAAGGTGGCTACACCTTC. Translation: CASSLGNRQGGKGGYTF. This chain uses TRBV7-9 with TRBJ1-2, with 7 bases aligning to TRBD1. Germline V gene data show CDR1 as SEHNR and CDR2 as FQNEAQ (reference sequence). The CDR3 extends over 17 amino acids. J lost 7 bases, V lost 1 base, and 15 bases had no gene match. The variable domain in full, with the rest retrieved from reference TRBV7-9 and TRBJ1-2, is DTGVSQNPRHKITKRGQNVTFRCDPISEHNRLYWYRQTLGQGPEFLTYFQNEAQLEKSRLLSDRFSAERPKGSFSTLEIQRTEQGDSAMYLCASSLGNRQGGKGGYTFGSGTRLTVV.

There are a few counts of this clonotype. This may stem from a read error, because a much larger clone lies one nucleotide away. In DNA, the CDR3 is TGTGCCAGCAGGCGACAGGGGAGCAATGAGCAGTACTTC. Translation: CASRRQGSNEQYF. The chain employs TRBV6-5 and TRBJ2-5, with 8 positions matching TRBD1. V dropped 6 bases and J dropped 11; count of bases not matched to a gene: 11. Germline V CDR1 and CDR2: MNHEY, SVGAGI. The CDR3 runs 13 residues.

Worth noting for this clonotype: Possible read error: a much larger clone is one base away. This chain uses TRBV6-2 or TRBV6-3 with TRBJ2-1; D is perhaps TRBD1 or TRBD2 (6 bases each). The CDR3 contains 15 residues. The germline V and J ends were trimmed by 8 bases and 2 bases, with 16 bases remaining between them. Germline loops: CDR1 MNHEY, CDR2 SVGEGT. The CDR3 DNA reads TGTGCCAGCCGTTGGGGGGCGGGGACCTACAATGAGCAGTTCTTC. Its protein is CASRWGAGTYNEQFF.

The chain is built from TRBV4-3 and TRBJ2-5, with TRBD1 identical over 7 bases. The CDR3 is made up of 15 amino acids. CDR1 LGHNA and CDR2 YSLEER come from the germline V gene. Trimming cost V 0 bases and J 1 base; bases outside gene matches: 2. The CDR3 DNA sequence: TGCGCCAGCAGCCAAGACGGGGACAGCCAAGAGACCCAGTACTTC. It specifies CASSQDGDSQETQYF.

In its sample, this clonotype was seen once. V is TRBV7-2 and J is TRBJ2-7; D is unclear. Deletions cut 5 bases from V and 6 bases from J, with 17 bases between. This CDR3 region has 14 residues. Germline V gene sequence: CDR1 SGHTA, CDR2 FQGNSA. CDR3 in amino acids: CASSPGRATGEQYF. CDR3 nucleotides: TGTGCCAGCAGCCCCGGACGGGCTACGGGCGAGCAGTACTTC.

This clonotype was seen ten or more times. V and J are TRBV29-1 and TRBJ2-1; D unclear. The V end was cut by 1 base, the J end by 4 bases, with 11 bases between. Germline V lookup: CDR1 SQVTM, CDR2 ANQGSEA. There are 14 residues in the CDR3. The CDR3 DNA follows: TGCAGCGTTGAAGGTCAGGCCTATTACAATGAGCAGTTCTTC. Its protein product is CSVEGQAYYNEQFF.

The rearrangement uses TRBV20-1 and TRBJ1-2, with 12 bases lining up with TRBD1. V lost 8 bases to trimming and J lost 8 bases; unmatched junction nucleotides: 15. There are 15 residues in the CDR3. Germline V gene sequence: CDR1 DFQATT, CDR2 SNEGSKA (reference sequence). The CDR3 is CSCSRDRGLLRGYTF. In nucleotides, the CDR3 is TGCAGTTGCTCCCGGGACAGGGGGCTTCTTCGAGGCTACACCTTC.

A note on this clonotype: Sequence at one end of the junction differs from germline and may be a read error. The genes are TRBV7-6 and TRBJ2-5; TRBD2 aligns across 11 bases. The CDR3 runs to 18 residues. From germline, CDR1 is SGHVS and CDR2 FNYEAQ. CDR3 nucleotide sequence: TGTGCCAGCAGCTCACGACTAGCGGGGCAAGACCCGCAAGAGACCCCGTACTTC. It is translated as CASSSRLAGQDPQETPYF.